This T cell receptor beta chain appears in the sequencing data of a study of CD4 T cells in relation to SARS-CoV-2 and coronaviruses. Study-level background: After roughly 9 days of antigen culture, PBMC TCR beta CDR3s were sequenced. General study findings and limits: No crossreactivity against non-spike viral proteins was tested here. Culture-expanded clones reflect memory recall rather than primary priming during culture.

The V end lost 6 bases, the J end lost 6 bases, and 18 bases lay between the germline ends. The germline CDR1 and CDR2 sequences are SNHLY and FYNNEI. This CDR3 comprises 16 residues. Here immunoSEQ multiplex PCR was the method, and the copy in TCRdb shows in-frame clones only, minus some. There are 43,000 or so clones in the sample; almost 85% occur only once, and approximately 1.5% lies in the top ten. In the case of this clone: Its antigen remains unidentified.

Naive or memory CD4+ cells were cultured 1:1 with T cell-depleted PBMCs plus CEF. The chain combines TRBV2 with TRBJ1-6; D perhaps matches TRBD1 (5 bases). Material: naive CD4+ T cells from PBMCs, cultured in vitro. As for subset: naive CD4+ T cells isolated by negative enrichment. The origin of this receptor is an adult with COVID-19. The CDR3 nucleotides read TGTGCCAGCAGCGTACTCAGGGAGGGCGGTAATTCACCCCTCCACTTT. Translating it yields CASSVLREGGNSPLHF.